These 16 T cell receptor beta chains share one sample of origin, sequenced in a study of vaccination and CD4 T cells after COVID-19. Their target antigens are unknown. With the Oncomine TCR Beta short-read assay, DNA from cultured CD4+ T cells was sequenced. MiXCR, applied by TCRdb to the PCR reads, yields one record per CDR3 protein. The top ten clones hold around 7% of a sample with about 20,000 distinct CDR3 sequences, roughly half of them seen once. The treatment was: approximately nine-day PBMC culture with coronavirus spike peptide pools or control peptides (ViraFEST assay). The sequenced sample was CD4+ T cells from blood, cultured in vitro. Receptors originate from a human donor who had recovered from COVID-19.

V is TRBV28 and J is TRBJ1-5; 7 nucleotides line up with TRBD1. Per the germline V gene, CDR1 is MDHEN and CDR2 is SYDVKM. The J segment lost 7 bases and the V segment lost 6 bases, leaving 12 bases of the junction unmatched. The CDR3 has 15 residues. The CDR3 DNA reads TGTGCCAGCAGCTACACTACACAGGGGTTCCAGCCCCAGCATTTT. It yields the protein CASSYTTQGFQPQHF. Based on the CDR3 plus reference TRBV28 and TRBJ1-5, the full variable domain is DVKVTQSSRYLVKRTGEKVFLECVQDMDHENMFWYRQDPGLGLRLIYFSYDVKMKEKGDIPEGYSVSREKKERFSLILESASTNQTSMYLCASSYTTQGFQPQHFGDGTRLSIL.

The chain has TRBV7-8 and TRBJ2-7; 7 bases are shared with TRBD1. Germline V lookup: CDR1 SGHVS, CDR2 FQNEAQ. With V trimmed by 4 bases and J by 1 base, 1 base remained unmatched. The CDR3 consists of 13 residues. Here the CDR3 reads CASSSGGSYEQYF. CDR3 DNA sequence: TGTGCCAGCAGCTCAGGGGGTTCCTACGAGCAGTACTTC. Complete variable domain (other parts from reference TRBV7-8 and TRBJ2-7): GAGVSQSPRYKVAKRGQDVALRCDPISGHVSLFWYQQALGQGPEFLTYFQNEAQLDKSGLPSDRFFAERPEGSVSTLKIQRTQQEDSAVYLCASSSGGSYEQYFGPGTRLTVT.

This chain links TRBV15 with TRBJ2-5; 9 bases are shared with TRBD1. Germline loops: CDR1 LNHNV, CDR2 YYDKDF (reference sequence). This CDR3 comprises 16 residues. V shed 3 bases, J shed 5 bases, and the junction held 10 bases outside the gene matches. The CDR3 spells CATSRDRQGVGETQYF. In DNA, the CDR3 is TGTGCCACCAGCAGGGACAGACAGGGGGTAGGGGAGACCCAGTACTTC.

The chain has TRBV24-1 and TRBJ2-3, with TRBD1 matching over 10 bases. Germline V CDR1 and CDR2: KGHDR, SFDVKD. The junction had 6 bases not matched to a gene; V was cut back by 3 bases and J by 4 bases. This CDR3 contains 16 residues. CDR3 coding DNA: TGTGCCACCAGTGATACTGGGACAGGGGACCCAGATACGCAGTATTTT. Amino acid sequence: CATSDTGTGDPDTQYF.

This chain joins TRBV20-1 and TRBJ1-2; TRBD1 is a possible D gene (6 bases). The V and J ends lost 0 bases and 5 bases respectively, with 13 bases between them. This CDR3 is 14 amino acids long. Germline V gene lookup returns CDR1 DFQATT and CDR2 SNEGSKA (reference sequence). The CDR3 loop reads CSARDRGREYGYTF. CDR3 in DNA: TGCAGTGCTAGAGATAGGGGGAGAGAATATGGCTACACCTTC.

The rearrangement uses TRBV19 and TRBJ1-2; no clear D. This CDR3 is built from 14 residues. Germline CDR1 and CDR2: LNHDA and SQIVND (reference sequence). Between the trimmed V and J ends, which lost 3 bases and 4 bases, there was a span of 12 bases. The CDR3 region has the DNA TGTGCCAGTAGTATTAAAGGACGGTCCTATGGCTACACCTTC. It yields the protein CASSIKGRSYGYTF. Together with reference TRBV19 and TRBJ1-2, the CDR3 gives the full variable domain: DGGITQSPKYLFRKEGQNVTLSCEQNLNHDAMYWYRQDPGQGLRLIYYSQIVNDFQKGDIAEGYSVSREKKESFPLTVTSAQKNPTAFYLCASSIKGRSYGYTFGSGTRLTVV.

V and J are TRBV11-2 and TRBJ2-2, with 9 bases identical to TRBD2. J gave up 6 bases and V 7 bases, and 12 bases lay outside the gene matches. Germline V gives CDR1 SGHAT, CDR2 FQNNGV. The CDR3 loop spans 16 amino acids. The CDR3 DNA sequence: TGTGCCAGCACCCCACGGGGCGGGAGGGTCCCCGGGGAGCTGTTTTTT. It specifies CASTPRGGRVPGELFF. Using reference TRBV11-2 and TRBJ2-2 for the parts outside the CDR3, the full variable domain is EAGVAQSPRYKIIEKRQSVAFWCNPISGHATLYWYQQILGQGPKLLIQFQNNGVVDDSQLPKDRFSAERLKGVDSTLKIQPAKLEDSAVYLCASTPRGGRVPGELFFGEGSRLTVL.

The sample holds one count of this clonotype. The V call is TRBV5-4, the J call TRBJ1-6; 8 bases are a match to TRBD1. Germline CDR1 reads SGHNT; CDR2 reads YYREEE (reference sequence). V gave up 2 bases and J gave up 9 bases; unmatched junction bases: 4. The CDR3 covers 14 residues. Written as DNA, the CDR3 is TGTGCCAGCAGCTTAGGGCAGGGGGCTTCACCCCTCCACTTT. As protein: CASSLGQGASPLHF.

The V call is TRBV24-1, the J call TRBJ1-5; D is undetermined. Germline V gene sequence: CDR1 KGHDR, CDR2 SFDVKD. The CDR3 runs 10 residues. V shed 8 bases and J shed 7 bases, with 5 bases lying between them. CDR3 DNA: TGTGCCACCATTTCCCAGCCCCAGCATTTT. This translates into CATISQPQHF.

In its sample, this clonotype was seen a few times. This chain links TRBV7-8 with TRBJ1-2, with D tentatively TRBD1 (5 bases). The V end lost 2 bases, the J end lost 6 bases, and 13 bases lay between the germline ends. Germline assignment: CDR1 SGHVS and CDR2 FQNEAQ. This CDR3 region has 14 residues. Here the CDR3 reads CASSLSGTANGYTF. CDR3 nucleotides: TGTGCCAGCAGCTTAAGCGGGACGGCGAATGGCTACACCTTC. Combining the CDR3 with reference TRBV7-8 and TRBJ1-2 gives the whole variable domain GAGVSQSPRYKVAKRGQDVALRCDPISGHVSLFWYQQALGQGPEFLTYFQNEAQLDKSGLPSDRFFAERPEGSVSTLKIQRTQQEDSAVYLCASSLSGTANGYTFGSGTRLTVV.

The chain uses TRBV20-1 and TRBJ2-5; TRBD2 matches 7 bases. The J segment lost 1 base and the V segment lost 6 bases, leaving 8 bases of the junction unmatched. The germline V gene has CDR1 DFQATT and CDR2 SNEGSKA (reference sequence). CDR3 length equals 14 residues. In DNA, the CDR3 is TGCAGTGCCCGAAAGGCTAGCGGCCAAGAGACCCAGTACTTC. It yields the protein CSARKASGQETQYF.

V usage is TRBV19 and J usage is TRBJ2-2, with D perhaps matching TRBD1 or TRBD2 (5 bases each). Germline V gene data show CDR1 as LNHDA and CDR2 as SQIVND (reference sequence). The CDR3 spans 15 residues. V was clipped by 5 bases and J by 6 bases, with 16 bases between them. The CDR3 loop is CASSPGPAVAGELFF. The CDR3 nucleotides read TGTGCCAGTAGTCCGGGACCAGCAGTGGCCGGGGAGCTGTTTTTT. Full variable domain (remainder filled in from reference TRBV19 and TRBJ2-2): DGGITQSPKYLFRKEGQNVTLSCEQNLNHDAMYWYRQDPGQGLRLIYYSQIVNDFQKGDIAEGYSVSREKKESFPLTVTSAQKNPTAFYLCASSPGPAVAGELFFGEGSRLTVL.

The chain has TRBV2 and TRBJ2-5; a possible D gene is TRBD2 (6 bases). The CDR3 spans 14 residues. Trimming left V 3 bases short and J 4 bases short, with 12 bases between. Germline V lookup: CDR1 SNHLY, CDR2 FYNNEI. For the CDR3, the DNA is TGTGCCAGCAGTGAGTTAATGGGGGGAGAGACCCAGTACTTC. Protein product: CASSELMGGETQYF.

The table lists this clonotype with a count of one. The chain carries TRBV6-5 and TRBJ1-1, with no clear D. Trimming pared 1 base from V and 5 bases from J, leaving 5 bases between. In germline, CDR1 is MNHEY, CDR2 SVGAGI. The CDR3 runs 12 residues. Written as DNA, the CDR3 is TGTGCCAGCAGTTACTGGGGTACTGAAGCTTTCTTT. This codes for CASSYWGTEAFF.

The CDR3 is CASSPFGGRNQPQHF. The CDR3 DNA sequence: TGCGCCAGCAGTCCTTTCGGGGGACGCAATCAGCCCCAGCATTTT. The V and J genes are TRBV23-1 and TRBJ1-5; D is perhaps TRBD1 (5 bases). TRBV23-1 is given ORF status, its function remaining uncertain. The CDR3 sequence is 15 residues long. V was trimmed by 4 bases and J by 2 bases, leaving 12 bases between them.

This clonotype was seen a handful of times. The J gene is TRBJ2-5, the V gene TRBV19; no clear D gene. The V and J ends lost 1 base and 3 bases respectively, with 6 bases between them. The CDR3 covers 13 residues. Germline loops: CDR1 LNHDA, CDR2 SQIVND (reference sequence). The CDR3 loop is CASSIATEETQYF. The CDR3 DNA follows: TGTGCCAGTAGTATAGCAACGGAAGAGACCCAGTACTTC.